This entry describes one TCR beta chain. Its antigen is currently unknown. This sample includes further DNA sequences coding for the same CDR3. This sample stems from a study of cytotoxic CD8 clonotypes in ibrutinib-treated CLL. With cryopreserved PBMCs as the source, around 1.9 micrograms of genomic DNA went to TCR beta libraries. From germline, CDR1 is SGHTA and CDR2 FQGNSA. The ends were cut back, 5 bases at V and 2 bases at J, with 12 bases in the middle. The CDR3 runs to 14 residues. Target depth was 1 in 200,000 to 1 in 1 million T cells, about 10x per clonotype. Only in-frame clones appear in the TCRdb table, and some are missing; sequencing was by immunoSEQ multiplex PCR. The sample has over 70,000 clones; roughly 77% are singletons. Regarding the study as a whole: Clonality went higher at ibrutinib response and then dropped back toward baseline at progression.

The source is a human donor with chronic lymphocytic leukemia. The gene calls are TRBV7-2 and TRBJ2-5, with D possibly called TRBD1 or TRBD2 (5 bases each). The starting material was PBMCs, obtained after 12 months of ibrutinib treatment. CDR3 protein: CASSPPGAQETQYF. CDR3 sequence (DNA): TGTGCCAGCAGCCCCCCCGGGGCTCAAGAGACCCAGTACTTC.